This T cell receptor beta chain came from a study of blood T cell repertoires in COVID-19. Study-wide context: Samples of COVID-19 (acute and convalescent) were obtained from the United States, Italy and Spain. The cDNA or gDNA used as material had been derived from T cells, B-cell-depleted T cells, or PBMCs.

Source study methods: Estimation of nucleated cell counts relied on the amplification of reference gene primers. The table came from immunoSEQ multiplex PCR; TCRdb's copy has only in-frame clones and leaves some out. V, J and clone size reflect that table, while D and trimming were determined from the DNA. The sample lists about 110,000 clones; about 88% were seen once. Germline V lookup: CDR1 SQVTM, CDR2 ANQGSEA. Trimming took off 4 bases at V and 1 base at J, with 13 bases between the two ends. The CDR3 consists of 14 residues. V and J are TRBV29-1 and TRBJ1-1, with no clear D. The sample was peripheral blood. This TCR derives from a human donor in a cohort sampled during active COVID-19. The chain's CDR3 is CSVGPLEPNTEAFF. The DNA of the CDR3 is TGCAGCGTTGGGCCGTTGGAGCCGAACACTGAAGCTTTCTTT.